The 13 T cell receptor beta chains reported below all come from one sample, sequenced in a study of regulatory T cells in long-lasting Graves disease (dated by TCRdb to the early 2020s). Libraries came from multiplex PCR. Sequencing took place on an Illumina HiSeq 4000. To build TCR beta libraries, CDR3 regions were amplified by Arm-PCR using iRepertoire HTBI primers. The public reads were reanalyzed by TCRdb: fastp trimming at Q25, MiXCR alignment, in-frame beta chains only. CDR3 protein duplicates are merged, each entry listing the most common genes and DNA. This sample lists more than 300,000 distinct CDR3 sequences; around a fifth were detected once. 29% of the sample comes from the top ten. According to the study, the label for this sample's time point signals: persistent/refractory GD, antithyroid drugs over 5 years with positive TRAb. RNA was extracted from PBMCs in TRIzol for both TCR sequencing and RNA sequencing.

Sample: peripheral blood mononuclear cells (PBMCs), taken when the disease was refractory, from a patient treated with antithyroid drugs. The receptors stem from a female donor with Graves disease.

In this sample, this clonotype turned up many times. The chain recombines TRBV5-1 with TRBJ1-1; the D gene is possibly TRBD1 (5 bases). The V end was cut by 4 bases, the J end by 4 bases, with 20 bases between. CDR1 is SGHRS and CDR2 is YFSETQ in the germline V gene. The CDR3 sequence is 16 residues long. The CDR3 nucleotides read TGCGCCAGCAGCCCCGGGGGTGGAATGGTGACCACTGAAGCTTTCTTT. Its translation: CASSPGGGMVTTEAFF.

With respect to this clonotype: Just one base apart from a much larger clone, this may be a read error. The chain combines TRBV11-2 with TRBJ2-7, with TRBD1 matching 9 bases. The CDR3 is 15 residues long. Unmatched junction bases numbered 6, after V lost 3 bases and J lost 3 bases. CDR1 is SGHAT and CDR2 is FQNNGV in the germline V gene. As DNA, the CDR3 is TGTGCCAGCAGCTTCCTCCGGGACAGGGACTACGAGCAGTACTTC. This gives the protein CASSFLRDRDYEQYF.

Notes on this clonotype: A much larger clonotype is one base distant, so this may be a read error. The rearrangement uses TRBV7-2 and TRBJ1-6, with D tentatively TRBD1 (6 bases). Germline loops: CDR1 SGHTA, CDR2 FQGNSA. The CDR3 runs to 16 residues. This CDR3 is CASSPGVSSYNSPLYF. The CDR3 DNA is TGTGCCAGCAGCCCAGGGGTTAGCTCCTATAATTCACCCCTCTACTTT.

This clonotype was picked up many times. This rearrangement joins TRBV11-2 to TRBJ1-6; perhaps TRBD1 as D (5 bases). Per the germline V gene, CDR1 is SGHAT and CDR2 is FQNNGV. The CDR3 is 16 amino acids. V was trimmed by 0 bases and J by 7 bases, leaving 13 bases between them. The CDR3, as DNA: TGTGCCAGCAGCTTAGATTGGGGGAGTTCGAATTCACCCCTCCACTTT. Encoded protein: CASSLDWGSSNSPLHF.

This clonotype has just a few counts. The rearrangement joins TRBV5-6 to TRBJ1-2, with D perhaps TRBD1 (6 bases). The CDR3 is 16 residues long. Per the germline V gene, CDR1 is SGHDT and CDR2 is YYEEEE. The V and J ends lost 2 bases and 4 bases respectively, with 18 bases between them. The CDR3 DNA is TGTGCCAGCAGCTTAGTCGGGACAAGCTCGTCCTATGGCTACACCTTC. Amino acid sequence: CASSLVGTSSSYGYTF.

This clonotype appeared many times. The V and J genes are TRBV28 and TRBJ1-1; no clear D. Trimming removed 4 bases at V and 2 bases at J, with 11 bases between. Germline lookup yields CDR1 MDHEN and CDR2 SYDVKM. This CDR3 is built from 14 residues. The DNA for the CDR3 is TGTGCCAGCAGTTCATACGTTCCCAACACTGAAGCTTTCTTT. It codes for CASSSYVPNTEAFF.

There are a few counts of this clonotype. This chain connects TRBV5-1 to TRBJ2-7; 7 bases match TRBD1. Trimming at V came to 4 bases and at J to 6 bases, leaving 10 bases not matched to a gene. The CDR3 is 14 residues long. Looked up from germline, CDR1 is SGHRS and CDR2 is YFSETQ. CDR3 amino acids: CASSHDRDFGEQYF. The CDR3 coding sequence is TGCGCCAGCAGCCACGACAGGGATTTCGGCGAGCAGTACTTC.

This chain joins TRBV7-3 and TRBJ2-5, with 9 bases fitting TRBD2. This CDR3 has 15 amino acids. Germline V lookup: CDR1 SGHTA, CDR2 FQGTGA. J lost 5 bases, V lost 1 base, and 5 bases had no gene match. The CDR3 sequence is CASSLSGGAGETQYF. CDR3 nucleotide sequence: TGTGCCAGCAGCTTAAGCGGGGGGGCCGGTGAGACCCAGTACTTC.

This clonotype has only a few counts. This chain uses TRBV7-2 with TRBJ2-1; D perhaps matches TRBD2 (5 bases). V lost 6 bases and J 9 bases, leaving 15 bases between the germline ends. The CDR3 is 13 residues long. Germline CDR1 SGHTA, CDR2 FQGNSA. The CDR3 DNA sequence: TGTGCCAGCAGTCTACTACTCCGGGGTGAGCAGTTCTTC. The encoded protein is CASSLLLRGEQFF.

This clonotype occurred many times. The gene calls are TRBV24-1 and TRBJ2-5; possibly TRBD2 for D (5 bases). CDR1 KGHDR and CDR2 SFDVKD come from the germline V gene. V lost 0 bases and J 10 bases, leaving 8 bases between the germline ends. The CDR3 is 12 residues long. The CDR3 sequence is CATSDLRRRQYF. The CDR3 DNA reads as TGTGCCACCAGTGATTTGAGGAGGCGCCAGTACTTC.

This clonotype was counted only a few times. The chain recombines TRBV9 with TRBJ1-5; TRBD1 agrees at 7 bases. The length of the CDR3 is 15 residues. The germline gives CDR1 SGDLS, CDR2 YYNGEE. V lost 3 bases to trimming and J lost 7 bases; unmatched junction nucleotides: 10. The CDR3: CASSAGVGGGQPQHF. The CDR3 region has the DNA TGTGCCAGCAGCGCGGGGGTAGGGGGCGGCCAGCCCCAGCATTTT.

The V call is TRBV30, the J call TRBJ2-3, with TRBD2 matching over 8 bases. Trimming at V came to 3 bases and at J to 4 bases, leaving 6 bases not matched to a gene. The CDR3 totals 14 residues. Germline assignment: CDR1 GTSNPN and CDR2 SVGIG (reference sequence). The CDR3 region has the DNA TGTGCCTGGAGAGCCAGCGGGAGTGCAGATACGCAGTATTTT. The encoded protein is CAWRASGSADTQYF.

V and J are TRBV27 and TRBJ2-4; TRBD2 aligns across 7 bases. Germline trimming cut 5 bases from V and 0 bases from J; bases unmatched to any gene: 7. Germline CDR1 and CDR2: MNHEY and SMNVEV (reference sequence). The length of the CDR3 is 16 residues. CDR3 nucleotides: TGTGCCAGCAGTCCCGCGGGAGATCTAGCCAAAAACATTCAGTACTTC. This sequence encodes CASSPAGDLAKNIQYF.